The 4 T cell receptor beta chains in this list originate from one sample, sequenced in a study of shared clonotypes between healthy human individuals. Sequencing was performed with immunoSEQ multiplex PCR; in TCRdb, only in-frame clones are kept and a portion is missing. The sample shows about 1.4 million clones, roughly 95% of them seen only once. Material: naive CD4+ T cells sorted from blood. Described subset: CD45RA+ positively selected. The receptors here all came from a man aged 25 to 40 in good health.

J is TRBJ2-7 and V is TRBV6-1; 8 nucleotides match TRBD1. The CDR3 is 18 residues long. Germline values: CDR1 MNHNS, CDR2 SASEGT. Trimming took 1 base from V and 2 from J; bases not matched to a gene: 13. The CDR3 loop is CASSEGLAGGLNAYEQYF. For the CDR3, the DNA is TGTGCCAGCAGTGAAGGGTTGGCAGGGGGCCTAAATGCCTACGAGCAGTACTTC.

This clone was recorded once. This chain links TRBV9 with TRBJ2-6, with a weak D call TRBD2 (7 bases). V lost 4 bases, J lost 0 bases, and 11 bases lay in between. The CDR3 consists of 16 residues. From germline, CDR1 is SGDLS and CDR2 YYNGEE. CDR3 amino acids: CASSPRGGSGANVLTF. In nucleotides, the CDR3 is TGTGCCAGCAGCCCGAGGGGGGGCTCTGGGGCCAACGTCCTGACTTTC.

The rearrangement joins TRBV7-4 to TRBJ1-1; weak D call: TRBD1 (6 bases). Germline V gives CDR1 SGHVT, CDR2 SQSDAQ. The ends were cut back, 3 bases at V and 6 bases at J, with 20 bases in the middle. This CDR3 region has 16 residues. The CDR3 reads CASSLGQQGMEAEAFF. The CDR3, as DNA: TGTGCCAGCAGCTTGGGGCAACAGGGTATGGAGGCTGAAGCTTTCTTT.

V is TRBV30 and J is TRBJ2-3; 10 nucleotides line up with TRBD1. Trimming took 1 base from V and 4 from J; bases not matched to a gene: 5. Per germline, CDR1 GTSNPN and CDR2 SVGIG (reference sequence). CDR3 length equals 15 residues. CDR3 bases: TGTGCCTGGAGTGGGACAGGGGGAAGGTCAGATACGCAGTATTTT. As protein: CAWSGTGGRSDTQYF. Full variable domain (rest looked up from reference TRBV30 and TRBJ2-3): SQTIHQWPATLVQPVGSPLSLECTVEGTSNPNLYWYRQAAGRGLQLLFYSVGIGQISSEVPQNLSASRPQDRQFILSSKKLLLSDSGFYLCAWSGTGGRSDTQYFGPGTRLTVL.